One and the same sample provided the 4 T cell receptor beta chains below, sequenced in a study of blood T cell repertoires in COVID-19. Here immunoSEQ multiplex PCR was the method, and the copy in TCRdb shows in-frame clones only, minus some. The repertoire has over 85,000 clones, roughly 87% of them found once; the top ten carry roughly 14%. Sequenced: peripheral blood. These receptors were taken from a male donor with acute or convalescent COVID-19.

This clone occurred a few times. This sequence joins TRBV27 and TRBJ1-4; 12 nucleotides match TRBD1. The CDR3 is 15 residues long. Germline lookup yields CDR1 MNHEY and CDR2 SMNVEV (reference sequence). Trimming at V came to 6 bases and at J to 8 bases, leaving 7 bases not matched to a gene. The CDR3 spells CASRGDRGQGEKLFF. CDR3 coding DNA: TGTGCCAGCAGGGGGGACAGGGGGCAAGGAGAAAAACTGTTTTTT.

V usage is TRBV15 and J usage is TRBJ2-7, with D maybe TRBD1 (5 bases). The V gene's germline CDR1 is LNHNV and CDR2 YYDKDF (reference sequence). The CDR3 length is 14 residues. Trimming cost V 8 bases and J 1 base, with 15 bases left between them. DNA for the CDR3: TGTGCCACCGCAAGCAGGGTCTCTTCCTACGAGCAGTACTTC. Encoded protein: CATASRVSSYEQYF.

This clone was counted only a few times. This chain connects TRBV24-1 to TRBJ2-2, with D possibly matching TRBD2 (6 bases). The CDR3 loop spans 15 amino acids. The germline CDR1 and CDR2 sequences are KGHDR and SFDVKD. Trimming took off 6 bases at V and 1 base at J, with 11 bases between the two ends. The CDR3 spells CATSSGGLNTGELFF. In nucleotides, the CDR3 is TGTGCCACCAGTTCTGGGGGACTGAACACCGGGGAGCTGTTTTTT.

The genes are TRBV27 and TRBJ2-1; 12 bases map to TRBD2. Germline lookup yields CDR1 MNHEY and CDR2 SMNVEV (reference sequence). The CDR3 contains 15 residues. V shed 7 bases and J 9 bases; nucleotides not matched to a gene: 10. The CDR3 DNA reads as TGTGCCAGCACTCTAGCGGGGGGGCGGAACATTGAGCAGTTCTTC. It codes for CASTLAGGRNIEQFF.